This passage covers 27 T cell receptor beta chains from one sample sequenced in a study of identical twins. MiXCR, applied by TCRdb to the 5' RACE reads, yields one record per CDR3 protein. The sample includes hundreds of thousands of distinct CDR3 sequences, roughly an eighth of them seen just once. A further study also used this sample, focusing on yellow fever vaccine responses in identical twins.

The material sequenced was PBMCs. The receptors derive from a woman aged 18-29 years in good health.

This clonotype was found a few times. The chain has TRBV28 and TRBJ2-7; D might be TRBD1 (6 bases). Germline CDR1 is MDHEN and CDR2 is SYDVKM. V gave up 1 base and J gave up 3 bases, with 22 bases separating them. This CDR3 comprises 18 residues. Written as DNA, the CDR3 is TGTGCCAGCAGTTTATCTCGGCCTTGGACAGAGCATCACTACGAGCAGTACGTC. It codes for CASSLSRPWTEHHYEQYV.

The J gene is TRBJ2-7, the V gene TRBV20-1; TRBD2 is a possible D gene (5 bases). CDR1 DFQATT and CDR2 SNEGSKA come from the germline V gene (reference sequence). The length of the CDR3 is 15 residues. V was shortened by 0 bases and J by 2 bases, with 14 bases between the two germline ends. The CDR3 DNA sequence: TGCAGTGCTAGAGAAGGGAGCGTTACGACCTACGAGCAGTACTTC. This encodes CSAREGSVTTYEQYF.

This clonotype was observed a handful of times. The rearrangement links TRBV29-1 to TRBJ2-7; no reliable D call. Looked up from germline, CDR1 is SQVTM and CDR2 is ANQGSEA. The V end was cut by 8 bases, the J end by 3 bases, with 11 bases between. The CDR3 extends over 11 amino acids. The CDR3 reads CSSGGNYEQYF. As DNA, the CDR3 is TGCAGCTCAGGCGGTAACTACGAGCAGTACTTC.

This clonotype has ten or more counts. Here the CDR3 DNA reads TGTGCCCTCTGTTTAGCGCTAATAGGAAGGGGGGACTACAATGAGCAGTTCTTC. This codes for CALCLALIGRGDYNEQFF. The rearrangement links TRBV12-3 or TRBV12-4 to TRBJ2-1; D assignment may be TRBD1 or TRBD2 (6 bases each). Between the trimmed V and J ends, which lost 11 bases and 3 bases, there was a span of 29 bases. The CDR3 length is 18 residues.

This clonotype was observed many times. CDR3 nucleotides: TGTGCCAGCAGCAGCGGGACAGAAAGTGGAAACACCATATATTTT. This encodes CASSSGTESGNTIYF. The chain joins TRBV7-9 to TRBJ1-3, with TRBD1 identical over 7 bases. The germline gives CDR1 SEHNR, CDR2 FQNEAQ (reference sequence). J was trimmed by 3 bases and V by 5 bases; bases with no gene match: 7. The CDR3 is 15 amino acids. Complete variable domain (other parts from reference TRBV7-9 and TRBJ1-3): DTGVSQNPRHKITKRGQNVTFRCDPISEHNRLYWYRQTLGQGPEFLTYFQNEAQLEKSRLLSDRFSAERPKGSFSTLEIQRTEQGDSAMYLCASSSGTESGNTIYFGEGSWLTVV.

This clonotype was recorded a few times. The chain is built from TRBV27 and TRBJ2-7, with D perhaps assigned TRBD1 or TRBD2 (5 bases each). The CDR3 extends over 16 amino acids. The ends were cut back, 5 bases at V and 0 bases at J, with 17 bases in the middle. Looked up from germline, CDR1 is MNHEY and CDR2 is SMNVEV (reference sequence). CDR3: CASSQLRDHHSYEQYF. The CDR3 nucleotides are TGTGCCAGCAGTCAACTCCGGGACCACCACTCCTACGAGCAGTACTTC.

On this clonotype itself: Because the CDR3 is missing its conserved closing phenylalanine or tryptophan, this is likely a read error. The DNA is omitted, as the CDR3 cannot be located on it reliably, and the CDR3 follows TCRdb's listing. The chain links TRBV5-1 to TRBJ2-1; the table's D gene call, TRBD1, was not cross checked with the DNA. With termini counted, the CDR3 has 8 amino acids. Germline lookup yields CDR1 SGHRS and CDR2 YFSETQ. CDR3 sequence reads: CASSLYGA.

This chain joins TRBV3-1 and TRBJ2-1; 8 bases map to TRBD2. The CDR3 has 16 amino acids. Trimming took 6 bases from V and 3 from J; bases not matched to a gene: 10. In germline, CDR1 is LGHDT, CDR2 YNNKEL (reference sequence). The DNA of the CDR3 is TGTGCCAGCAGTCGAACCTCGGGGGGGCGCTACAATGAGCAGTTCTTC. This codes for CASSRTSGGRYNEQFF.

This clonotype was picked up a small number of times. This rearrangement joins TRBV5-5 to TRBJ2-1; D not resolved. The length of the CDR3 is 14 residues. Germline CDR1 is SGHKS and CDR2 is YYEKEE (reference sequence). The ends were cut back, 5 bases at V and 4 bases at J, with 13 bases in the middle. Written as DNA, the CDR3 is TGTGCCAGCAGTTCCGCCCTAGAATACAATGAGCAGTTCTTC. Translated, it gives CASSSALEYNEQFF.

In its sample, this clonotype was seen a few times. The CDR3 is CASSFGLAGGPASKNIQYF. CDR3 coding DNA: TGCGCCAGCAGCTTTGGACTAGCGGGAGGGCCGGCGTCCAAAAACATTCAGTACTTC. The genes are TRBV5-1 and TRBJ2-4, with 15 bases that match TRBD2. Germline V gene sequence: CDR1 SGHRS, CDR2 YFSETQ. The V and J ends lost 2 bases and 2 bases, in that order; junction bases with no gene match: 8. The CDR3 runs to 19 residues.

The gene calls are TRBV29-1 and TRBJ2-5; TRBD1 matches at 7 bases. V lost 7 bases to trimming and J lost 1 base; unmatched junction nucleotides: 3. Germline-derived CDR1 and CDR2 are SQVTM and ANQGSEA. The CDR3 is made up of 12 amino acids. CDR3 sequence: CSAGQLQETQYF. DNA for the CDR3: TGCAGCGCGGGACAGCTCCAAGAGACCCAGTACTTC.

This sequence joins TRBV5-1 and TRBJ2-5; 9 bases are shared with TRBD1. The germline V gene encodes CDR1 SGHRS and CDR2 YFSETQ. This CDR3 is built from 16 residues. V lost 4 bases, J lost 2 bases, and 9 bases stayed unmatched. The CDR3 DNA follows: TGCGCCAGCAGCACCGGACAGGGGTTTCCTCAAGAGACCCAGTACTTC. This gives the protein CASSTGQGFPQETQYF.

This sequence joins TRBV11-2 and TRBJ2-3, with a possible D match to TRBD1 (5 bases). V was trimmed by 5 bases and J by 7 bases, leaving 28 bases between them. Germline CDR1 and CDR2: SGHAT and FQNNGV. There are 18 residues in the CDR3. The DNA for the CDR3 is TGTGCCAGCAGCCAGCCAAATCGAGTAGGGGTGATACTGTATACGCAGTATTTT. This codes for CASSQPNRVGVILYTQYF.

This clonotype was counted a few times. The rearrangement links TRBV12-3 or TRBV12-4 to TRBJ1-5, with D tentatively TRBD1 (6 bases). With 4 bases removed from V and 4 bases from J, the gap between germline ends came to 11 bases. This CDR3 comprises 14 residues. This chain's CDR3 is CASSSDRKNQPQHF. The DNA of the CDR3 is TGTGCCAGCAGTTCGGACAGAAAGAATCAGCCCCAGCATTTT.

This clonotype came up many times. The chain employs TRBV20-1 and TRBJ2-2; the D gene could be TRBD1 or TRBD2 (5 bases each). This CDR3 has 13 amino acids. The ends were cut back, 1 base at V and 8 bases at J, with 11 bases in the middle. Germline assignment: CDR1 DFQATT and CDR2 SNEGSKA (reference sequence). For the CDR3, the DNA is TGCAGTGCTAGAGGGGGGACCTTTGGGGAGCTGTTTTTT. It codes for CSARGGTFGELFF.

This clonotype has a count of ten or more. The chain joins TRBV4-1 to TRBJ2-7; D assignment may be TRBD1 or TRBD2 (6 bases each). CDR1 and CDR2 from the germline V gene are MGHRA and YSYEKL. The CDR3 sequence is 17 residues long. V was pared by 0 bases and J by 3 bases, with 18 bases between. CDR3 sequence: CASSQDTLGGFDYEQYF. CDR3 DNA sequence: TGCGCCAGCAGCCAAGACACTCTGGGGGGCTTTGACTACGAGCAGTACTTC.

This clonotype was seen a handful of times. This chain joins TRBV29-1 and TRBJ2-1; possibly TRBD2 for D (6 bases). The CDR3 loop spans 15 amino acids. Between the trimmed V and J ends, which lost 4 bases and 4 bases, there was a span of 17 bases. Germline V gene lookup returns CDR1 SQVTM and CDR2 ANQGSEA. In DNA, the CDR3 is TGCAGCGTTGGATATGGGAGCGGGTTTTACAATGAGCAGTTCTTC. It specifies CSVGYGSGFYNEQFF.

The sample holds a few counts of this clonotype. The chain combines TRBV6-1 with TRBJ1-1, with TRBD1 as a possible D gene (6 bases). The germline gives CDR1 MNHNS, CDR2 SASEGT. The CDR3 has 13 residues. V lost 10 bases to trimming and J lost 2 bases, with 14 bases between them. The CDR3 bases are TGTGCCACCTACAGGGCCTTCAACACTGAAGCTTTCTTT. Its protein product is CATYRAFNTEAFF.

The chain has TRBV6-2 or TRBV6-3 and TRBJ2-5, with unresolved D. This CDR3 contains 15 residues. Germline V CDR1 and CDR2: MNHEY, SVGEGT. Trimming removed 3 bases from V and 3 bases from J, with 14 bases in between. The CDR3 region has the DNA TGTGCCAGCAGTTATTTCGGATCACCCGAAGAGACCCAGTACTTC. It encodes CASSYFGSPEETQYF.

The CDR3 here is CSARDSIYEQYF. The CDR3 DNA reads TGCAGTGCTAGAGACAGCATCTACGAGCAGTACTTC. This rearrangement joins TRBV20-1 to TRBJ2-7; D remains unclear. This CDR3 comprises 12 residues. Germline V lookup: CDR1 DFQATT, CDR2 SNEGSKA (reference sequence). The ends were cut back, 0 bases at V and 3 bases at J, with 6 bases in the middle.

This clonotype was detected only a few times. This chain uses TRBV24-1 with TRBJ2-3; 9 bases are shared with TRBD1. This CDR3 region has 13 residues. Per the germline V gene, CDR1 is KGHDR and CDR2 is SFDVKD. Germline trimming cut 4 bases from V and 8 bases from J; bases unmatched to any gene: 3. The CDR3, as DNA: TGTGCCACCAGTGAAGTGACAGGGGGTACGCAGTATTTT. Residues: CATSEVTGGTQYF.

V and J are TRBV20-1 and TRBJ2-1, with 11 bases matching TRBD2. Germline loops: CDR1 DFQATT, CDR2 SNEGSKA (reference sequence). CDR3 length: 11 amino acids. Trimming took 8 bases from V and 13 from J; bases not matched to a gene: 7. CDR3 sequence: CSSALAGGQFF. The CDR3 region has the DNA TGCAGTTCAGCCCTAGCGGGAGGCCAGTTCTTC.

This rearrangement joins TRBV20-1 to TRBJ2-1, with D tentatively TRBD2 (6 bases). The CDR3 sequence is 16 residues long. Germline V gene data show CDR1 as DFQATT and CDR2 as SNEGSKA (reference sequence). The V gene lost 0 bases and the J gene lost 9 bases, with 21 bases spanning the gap. The CDR3 region is CSARDSSLTSFSEQFF. The CDR3 coding sequence is TGCAGTGCTAGAGATAGTTCCCTAACTAGCTTCAGTGAGCAGTTCTTC.

This clonotype was seen once. The chain has TRBV28 and TRBJ1-4, with no clear D. This CDR3 contains 14 residues. CDR1 is MDHEN and CDR2 is SYDVKM in the germline V gene. V lost 7 bases and J 8 bases, leaving 17 bases between the germline ends. The CDR3 DNA follows: TGTGCCAGCACCTTACCGAACTCCAGAGAAAAACTGTTTTTT. Amino acids: CASTLPNSREKLFF.

This rearrangement joins TRBV7-3 to TRBJ2-7; 11 bases map to TRBD2. Germline loops: CDR1 SGHTA, CDR2 FQGTGA. J gave up 3 bases and V 3 bases, and 1 base lay outside the gene matches. This CDR3 comprises 14 residues. CDR3 DNA sequence: TGTGCCAGCAGCTTGACTAGCGGGGACTACGAGCAGTACTTC. This encodes CASSLTSGDYEQYF. Combining the CDR3 with reference TRBV7-3 and TRBJ2-7 gives the whole variable domain GAGVSQTPSNKVTEKGKYVELRCDPISGHTALYWYRQSLGQGPEFLIYFQGTGAADDSGLPNDRFFAVRPEGSVSTLKIQRTERGDSAVYLCASSLTSGDYEQYFGPGTRLTVT.

CDR3 nucleotide sequence: TGTGCCAGCAGACAGGGTCTCGGGGAGCTGTTTTTT. Protein: CASRQGLGELFF. The chain carries TRBV5-6 and TRBJ2-2; TRBD1 might be the D (6 bases). The CDR3 runs to 12 residues. Germline V gene data show CDR1 as SGHDT and CDR2 as YYEEEE. V was pared by 5 bases and J by 7 bases, with 9 bases between.

This clonotype occurred a few times. The chain has TRBV28 and TRBJ2-1; no definite D call. With 3 bases removed from V and 3 bases from J, the gap between germline ends came to 12 bases. The CDR3 has 15 residues. Germline assignment: CDR1 MDHEN and CDR2 SYDVKM. The CDR3 coding sequence is TGTGCCAGCAGTTTGTCCCTAACAAGCTACAATGAGCAGTTCTTC. Amino acids: CASSLSLTSYNEQFF.